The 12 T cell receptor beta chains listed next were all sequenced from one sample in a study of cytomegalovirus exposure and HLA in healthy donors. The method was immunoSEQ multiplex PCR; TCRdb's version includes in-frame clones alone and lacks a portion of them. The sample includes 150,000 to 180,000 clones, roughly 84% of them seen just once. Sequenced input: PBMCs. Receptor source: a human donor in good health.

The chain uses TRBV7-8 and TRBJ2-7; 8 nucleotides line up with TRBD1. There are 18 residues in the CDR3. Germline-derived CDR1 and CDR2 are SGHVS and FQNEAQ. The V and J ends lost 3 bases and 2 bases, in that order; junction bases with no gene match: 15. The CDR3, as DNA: TGTGCCAGCAGCTTGATCAACAACCGGGACAGGAAGACCTACGAGCAGTACTTC. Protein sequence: CASSLINNRDRKTYEQYF.

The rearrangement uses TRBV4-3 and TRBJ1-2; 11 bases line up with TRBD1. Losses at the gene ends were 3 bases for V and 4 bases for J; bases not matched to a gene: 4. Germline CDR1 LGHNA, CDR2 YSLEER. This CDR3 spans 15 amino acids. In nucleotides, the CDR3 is TGCGCCAGCAGCCACGGGACAGGGGGGGGCTATGGCTACACCTTC. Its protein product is CASSHGTGGGYGYTF.

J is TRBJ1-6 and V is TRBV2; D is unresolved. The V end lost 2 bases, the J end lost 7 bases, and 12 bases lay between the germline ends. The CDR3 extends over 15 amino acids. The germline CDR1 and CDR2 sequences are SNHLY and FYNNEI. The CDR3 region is CASSELDSGNSPLHF. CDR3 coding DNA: TGTGCCAGCAGTGAACTCGACTCGGGGAATTCACCCCTCCACTTT.

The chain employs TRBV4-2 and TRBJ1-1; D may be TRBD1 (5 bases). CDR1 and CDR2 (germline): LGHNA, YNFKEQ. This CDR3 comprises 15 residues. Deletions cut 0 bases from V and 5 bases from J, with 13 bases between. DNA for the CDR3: TGTGCCAGCAGCCAAGATGGAGGGGCGGAGACTGAAGCTTTCTTT. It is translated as CASSQDGGAETEAFF.

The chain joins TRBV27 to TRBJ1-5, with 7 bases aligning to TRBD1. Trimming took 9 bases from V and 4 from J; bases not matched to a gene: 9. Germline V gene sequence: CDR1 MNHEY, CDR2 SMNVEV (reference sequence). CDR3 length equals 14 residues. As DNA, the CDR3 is TGTGCCAGTGCCCGACAGGGATTAAATCAGCCCCAGCATTTT. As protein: CASARQGLNQPQHF.

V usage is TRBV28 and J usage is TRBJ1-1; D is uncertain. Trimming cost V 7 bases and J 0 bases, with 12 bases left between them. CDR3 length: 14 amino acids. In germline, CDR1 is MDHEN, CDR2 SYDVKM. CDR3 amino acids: CASIQAGMNTEAFF. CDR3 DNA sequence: TGTGCCAGCATCCAGGCGGGCATGAACACTGAAGCTTTCTTT.

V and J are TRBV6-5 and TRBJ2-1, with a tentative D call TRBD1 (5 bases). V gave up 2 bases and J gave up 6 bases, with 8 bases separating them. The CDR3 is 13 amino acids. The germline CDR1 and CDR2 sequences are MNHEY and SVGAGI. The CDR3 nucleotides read TGTGCCAGCAGTTACATGGGGCCCAATGAGCAGTTCTTC. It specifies CASSYMGPNEQFF.

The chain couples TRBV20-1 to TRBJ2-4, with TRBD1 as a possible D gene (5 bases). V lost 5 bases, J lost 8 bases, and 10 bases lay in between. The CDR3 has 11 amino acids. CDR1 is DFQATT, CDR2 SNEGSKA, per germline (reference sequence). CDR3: CSAGPRDIQYF. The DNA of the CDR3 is TGCAGTGCTGGTCCCAGGGACATTCAGTACTTC.

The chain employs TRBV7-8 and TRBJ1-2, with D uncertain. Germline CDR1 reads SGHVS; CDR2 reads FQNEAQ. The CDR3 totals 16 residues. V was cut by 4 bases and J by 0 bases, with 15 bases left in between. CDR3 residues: CASSSPDRRANYGYTF. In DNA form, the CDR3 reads TGTGCCAGCAGCTCCCCGGACCGGCGGGCTAACTATGGCTACACCTTC. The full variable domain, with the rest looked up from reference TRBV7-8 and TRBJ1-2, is GAGVSQSPRYKVAKRGQDVALRCDPISGHVSLFWYQQALGQGPEFLTYFQNEAQLDKSGLPSDRFFAERPEGSVSTLKIQRTQQEDSAVYLCASSSPDRRANYGYTFGSGTRLTVV.

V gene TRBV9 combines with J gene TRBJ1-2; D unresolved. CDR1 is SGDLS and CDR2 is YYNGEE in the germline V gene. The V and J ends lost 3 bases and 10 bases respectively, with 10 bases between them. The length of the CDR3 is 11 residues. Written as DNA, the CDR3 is TGTGCCAGCAGCGCCGCCCGGGACTACACCTTC. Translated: CASSAARDYTF.

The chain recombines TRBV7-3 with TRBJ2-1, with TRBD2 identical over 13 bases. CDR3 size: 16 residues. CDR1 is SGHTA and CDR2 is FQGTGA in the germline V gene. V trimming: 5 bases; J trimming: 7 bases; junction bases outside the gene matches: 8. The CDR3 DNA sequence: TGTGCCAGCAGCAAACCCGGGACTAGCGGGAAGAATGAGCAGTTCTTC. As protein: CASSKPGTSGKNEQFF.

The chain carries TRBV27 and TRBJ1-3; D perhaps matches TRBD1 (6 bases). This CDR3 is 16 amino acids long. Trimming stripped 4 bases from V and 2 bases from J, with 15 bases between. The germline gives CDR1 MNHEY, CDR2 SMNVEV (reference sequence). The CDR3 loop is CASSSSRGITGNTIYF. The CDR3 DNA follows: TGTGCCAGCAGTTCAAGTAGGGGGATTACTGGAAACACCATATATTTT.